These 13 T cell receptor beta chains were sequenced from one sample in a study of T cell responses to AZD1222 COVID-19 vaccine. The method was immunoSEQ multiplex PCR; TCRdb's version includes in-frame clones alone and lacks a portion of them. The sample contains 20,000 to 25,000 clones, more than 75% of which appear only once. The specimen was peripheral blood, collected 28 days after the second AZD1222 dose. These receptors were taken from an adult who received the AZD1222 COVID-19 vaccine.

The chain has TRBV6-5 and TRBJ1-2; TRBD1 might be the D (6 bases). The CDR3 has 13 amino acids. Germline CDR1 MNHEY, CDR2 SVGAGI. Trimming cost V 8 bases and J 5 bases, with 15 bases left between them. The CDR3 bases are TGTGCCAGCGCTAGGGGGACGGATTATGGCTACACCTTC. Translating gives CASARGTDYGYTF.

The gene calls are TRBV28 and TRBJ2-5; TRBD1 matches at 8 bases. This CDR3 contains 14 residues. The germline CDR1 and CDR2 sequences are MDHEN and SYDVKM. V was pared by 4 bases and J by 4 bases, with 5 bases of the junction left unmatched. The CDR3 DNA sequence: TGTGCCAGCAGTTCGCAACAGGGGGGAGAGACCCAGTACTTC. Residues: CASSSQQGGETQYF.

This chain links TRBV4-3 with TRBJ2-1; 7 positions agree with TRBD2. Germline V gene lookup returns CDR1 LGHNA and CDR2 YSLEER. The CDR3 is 14 residues long. J lost 8 bases, V lost 4 bases, and 8 bases had no gene match. Here the CDR3 DNA reads TGCGCCAGCAGCCGGGACTATTCAATCGATGAGCAGTTCTTC. Its translation is CASSRDYSIDEQFF.

V usage is TRBV5-4 and J usage is TRBJ2-1; TRBD2 aligns across 12 bases. This CDR3 region has 18 residues. The germline CDR1 and CDR2 sequences are SGHNT and YYREEE (reference sequence). V shed 5 bases, J shed 0 bases, and the junction held 9 bases outside the gene matches. For the CDR3, the DNA is TGTGCCAGCAGGGAGGGACTAGCGGGTCGATCCTCCTACAATGAGCAGTTCTTC. Translated, it gives CASREGLAGRSSYNEQFF.

The chain recombines TRBV11-2 with TRBJ2-3; D ambiguous. Deletions cut 5 bases from V and 4 bases from J, with 13 bases between. CDR1 and CDR2 from the germline V gene are SGHAT and FQNNGV. The CDR3 spans 14 residues. The CDR3, as DNA: TGTGCCAGCAGCCTGCGTACGGCCGCAGATACGCAGTATTTT. As protein: CASSLRTAADTQYF. The full variable domain, completed using reference TRBV11-2 and TRBJ2-3, is EAGVAQSPRYKIIEKRQSVAFWCNPISGHATLYWYQQILGQGPKLLIQFQNNGVVDDSQLPKDRFSAERLKGVDSTLKIQPAKLEDSAVYLCASSLRTAADTQYFGPGTRLTVL.

The chain uses TRBV28 and TRBJ2-2, with 7 bases that match TRBD1. CDR3 length: 17 residues. Trimming removed 6 bases from V and 3 bases from J; junction bases left unmatched: 13. Looked up from germline, CDR1 is MDHEN and CDR2 is SYDVKM. The CDR3 here is CASSRGTTGTYTGELFF. The CDR3 DNA is TGTGCCAGCAGCAGGGGAACGACAGGGACCTACACCGGGGAGCTGTTTTTT.

The chain links TRBV7-9 to TRBJ2-7; a weak D match, TRBD2 (5 bases). CDR1 is SEHNR, CDR2 FQNEAQ, per germline (reference sequence). CDR3 size: 15 residues. Trimming removed 8 bases at V and 3 bases at J, with 20 bases between. DNA of the CDR3: TGTGCCAGCTCCCACCGATCGGGATCTTTCTACGAGCAGTACTTC. It encodes CASSHRSGSFYEQYF. The whole variable domain, remainder taken from reference TRBV7-9 and TRBJ2-7, is DTGVSQNPRHKITKRGQNVTFRCDPISEHNRLYWYRQTLGQGPEFLTYFQNEAQLEKSRLLSDRFSAERPKGSFSTLEIQRTEQGDSAMYLCASSHRSGSFYEQYFGPGTRLTVT.

This rearrangement joins TRBV18 to TRBJ1-1, with D unclear. This CDR3 is 16 amino acids long. Per germline, CDR1 KGHSH and CDR2 LQKENI. Trimming removed 3 bases at V and 0 bases at J, with 14 bases between. DNA for the CDR3: TGTGCCAGCTCACCTCTCACGGACCCCGTGAACACTGAAGCTTTCTTT. Translating gives CASSPLTDPVNTEAFF. The variable domain in full, completed from reference TRBV18 and TRBJ1-1, reads NAGVMQNPRHLVRRRGQEARLRCSPMKGHSHVYWYRQLPEEGLKFMVYLQKENIIDESGMPKERFSAEFPKEGPSILRIQQVVRGDSAAYFCASSPLTDPVNTEAFFGQGTRLTVV.

J is TRBJ2-7 and V is TRBV6-1, with D possibly matching TRBD1 (6 bases). Germline V CDR1 and CDR2: MNHNS, SASEGT. CDR3 length: 11 residues. V was trimmed by 1 base and J by 13 bases, leaving 11 bases between them. In DNA, the CDR3 is TGTGCCAGCAGTGAAGGCAGGGGCAAATACTTC. Its protein product is CASSEGRGKYF.

In its sample, this clone was seen a few times. The CDR3 DNA is TGTGCCAGCACCACTCTTGCGGGGCAGAGCTCCTATAATTCACCCCTCCACTTT. Amino acids: CASTTLAGQSSYNSPLHF. This sequence joins TRBV7-9 and TRBJ1-6; tentatively, D is TRBD1 (5 bases). This CDR3 is built from 18 residues. V was cut by 7 bases and J by 0 bases, with 19 bases left in between. CDR1 and CDR2 (germline): SEHNR, FQNEAQ (reference sequence).

The chain recombines TRBV2 with TRBJ1-2; the D is unclear. Germline CDR1 reads SNHLY; CDR2 reads FYNNEI. This CDR3 is 13 amino acids long. Trimming removed 1 base from V and 2 bases from J, with 5 bases in between. The CDR3, as DNA: TGTGCCAGCAGTGAAGTGCAGAACTATGGCTACACCTTC. Its protein product is CASSEVQNYGYTF. The whole variable domain, remainder taken from reference TRBV2 and TRBJ1-2, is EPEVTQTPSHQVTQMGQEVILRCVPISNHLYFYWYRQILGQKVEFLVSFYNNEISEKSEIFDDQFSVERPDGSNFTLKIRSTKLEDSAMYFCASSEVQNYGYTFGSGTRLTVV.

This clone was counted a few times. The chain joins TRBV7-9 to TRBJ2-2; 7 bases match TRBD2. This CDR3 spans 16 amino acids. V was clipped by 5 bases and J by 5 bases; unmatched bases: 11. CDR1 is SEHNR and CDR2 is FQNEAQ in the germline V gene (reference sequence). Here the CDR3 reads CASSTGLADWTGELFF. The CDR3 region has the DNA TGTGCCAGCAGCACCGGTCTAGCGGATTGGACCGGGGAGCTGTTTTTT. The full variable domain, in which reference TRBV7-9 and TRBJ2-2 provide the parts outside the CDR3, is DTGVSQNPRHKITKRGQNVTFRCDPISEHNRLYWYRQTLGQGPEFLTYFQNEAQLEKSRLLSDRFSAERPKGSFSTLEIQRTEQGDSAMYLCASSTGLADWTGELFFGEGSRLTVL.

This chain uses TRBV11-2 with TRBJ1-2; perhaps TRBD1 as D (6 bases). V was cut by 3 bases and J by 3 bases, with 11 bases left in between. From germline, CDR1 is SGHAT and CDR2 FQNNGV. This CDR3 contains 14 residues. CDR3 loop: CASSLGRGHYGYTF. The DNA of the CDR3 is TGTGCCAGCAGCTTGGGTCGGGGGCACTATGGCTACACCTTC.